This T cell receptor (beta chain) was obtained from a study of control samples from healthy donors and cancer patients. This clone was detected once. Trimming left V 1 base short and J 4 bases short, with 11 bases between. Germline CDR1 SGHVS, CDR2 FQNEAQ. The CDR3 consists of 14 residues. Produced via immunoSEQ multiplex PCR; TCRdb's table is partial and in-frame only. The table has over 150,000 clones, roughly 94% seen once; the top ten hold about 15%. Sequencing used PBMCs. The source of this sequence is a man aged 60 to 69 with colorectal cancer. The rearrangement joins TRBV7-8 to TRBJ2-7; a possible D gene is TRBD1 (6 bases). CDR3 nucleotide sequence: TGTGCCAGCAGCTTAGAATTACAGGGTTACGAGCAGTACTTC. Translating it yields CASSLELQGYEQYF.